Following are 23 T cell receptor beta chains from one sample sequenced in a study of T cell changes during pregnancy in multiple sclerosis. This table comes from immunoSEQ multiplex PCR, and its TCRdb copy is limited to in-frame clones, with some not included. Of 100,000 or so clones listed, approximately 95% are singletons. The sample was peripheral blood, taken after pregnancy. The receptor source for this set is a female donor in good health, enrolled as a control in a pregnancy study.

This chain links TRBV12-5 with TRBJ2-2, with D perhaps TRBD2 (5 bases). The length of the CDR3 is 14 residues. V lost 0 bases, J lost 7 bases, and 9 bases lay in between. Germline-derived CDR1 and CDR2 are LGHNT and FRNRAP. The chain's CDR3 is CASGLVDGIGELFF. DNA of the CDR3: TGTGCTAGTGGTTTGGTGGACGGGATCGGGGAGCTGTTTTTT. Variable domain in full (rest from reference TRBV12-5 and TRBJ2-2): DARVTQTPRHKVTEMGQEVTMRCQPILGHNTVFWYRQTMMQGLELLAYFRNRAPLDDSGMPKDRFSAEMPDATLATLKIQPSEPRDSAVYFCASGLVDGIGELFFGEGSRLTVL.

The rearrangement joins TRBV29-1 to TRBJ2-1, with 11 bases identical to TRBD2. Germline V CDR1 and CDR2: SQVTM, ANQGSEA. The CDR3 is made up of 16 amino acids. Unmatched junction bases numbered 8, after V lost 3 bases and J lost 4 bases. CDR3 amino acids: CSVEDLAGGGYNEQFF. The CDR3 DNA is TGCAGCGTTGAGGACCTAGCGGGAGGAGGATACAATGAGCAGTTCTTC.

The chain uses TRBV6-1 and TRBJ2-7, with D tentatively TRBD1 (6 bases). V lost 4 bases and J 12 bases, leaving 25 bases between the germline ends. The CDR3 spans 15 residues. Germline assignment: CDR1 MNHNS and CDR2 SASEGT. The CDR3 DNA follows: TGTGCCAGCAGTGCGTCAGGGGCTATACCCTCGGCGCGGTACTTC. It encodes CASSASGAIPSARYF.

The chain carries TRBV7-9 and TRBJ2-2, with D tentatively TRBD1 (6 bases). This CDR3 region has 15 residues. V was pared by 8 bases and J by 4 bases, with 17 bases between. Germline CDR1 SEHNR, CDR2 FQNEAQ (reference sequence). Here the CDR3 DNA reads TGTGCCAGCGGATTGGGACAACTGGGCACCGGGGAGCTGTTTTTT. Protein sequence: CASGLGQLGTGELFF.

The CDR3 nucleotides read TGTGCCAGCAGAATTCGGGAGGTTCAACACGAGCAGTACTTC. It encodes CASRIREVQHEQYF. The chain employs TRBV2 and TRBJ2-7, with 7 bases that match TRBD2. Germline V gene data show CDR1 as SNHLY and CDR2 as FYNNEI. Losses at the gene ends were 6 bases for V and 5 bases for J; bases not matched to a gene: 10. CDR3 length: 14 residues.

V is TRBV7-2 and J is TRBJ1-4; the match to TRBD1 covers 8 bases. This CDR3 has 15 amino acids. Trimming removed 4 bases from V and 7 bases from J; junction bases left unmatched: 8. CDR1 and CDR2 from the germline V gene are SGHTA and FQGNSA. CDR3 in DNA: TGTGCCAGCAGCTCACCCAGGGGGCGAGGTGAAAAACTGTTTTTT. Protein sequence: CASSSPRGRGEKLFF.

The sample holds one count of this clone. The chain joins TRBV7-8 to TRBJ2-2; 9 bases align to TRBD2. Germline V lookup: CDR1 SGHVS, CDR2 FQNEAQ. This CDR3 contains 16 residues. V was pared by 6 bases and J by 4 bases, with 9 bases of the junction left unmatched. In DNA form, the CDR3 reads TGTGCCAGCAGTCCGCGGGGGGGGGTCGTCACCGGGGAGCTGTTTTTT. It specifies CASSPRGGVVTGELFF.

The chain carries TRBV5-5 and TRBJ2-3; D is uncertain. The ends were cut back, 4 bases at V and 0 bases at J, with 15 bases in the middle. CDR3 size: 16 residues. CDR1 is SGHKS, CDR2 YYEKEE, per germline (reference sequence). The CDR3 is CASSMFGYSSTDTQYF. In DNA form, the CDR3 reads TGTGCCAGCAGCATGTTTGGCTACAGTAGCACAGATACGCAGTATTTT.

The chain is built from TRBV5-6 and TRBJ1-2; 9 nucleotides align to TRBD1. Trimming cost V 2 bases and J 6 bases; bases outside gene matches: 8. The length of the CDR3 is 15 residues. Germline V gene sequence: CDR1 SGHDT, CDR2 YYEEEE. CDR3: CASSLRGTGTNGYTF. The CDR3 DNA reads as TGTGCCAGCAGCTTAAGGGGGACAGGGACTAATGGCTACACCTTC. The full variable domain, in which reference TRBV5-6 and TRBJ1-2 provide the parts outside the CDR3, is DAGVTQSPTHLIKTRGQQVTLRCSPKSGHDTVSWYQQALGQGPQFIFQYYEEEERQRGNFPDRFSGHQFPNYSSELNVNALLLGDSALYLCASSLRGTGTNGYTFGSGTRLTVV.

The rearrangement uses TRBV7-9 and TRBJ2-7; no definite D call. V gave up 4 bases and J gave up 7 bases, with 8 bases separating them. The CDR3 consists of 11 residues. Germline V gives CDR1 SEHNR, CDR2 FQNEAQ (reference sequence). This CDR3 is CASSYLEEQYF. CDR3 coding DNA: TGTGCCAGCAGCTATCTTGAGGAGCAGTACTTC.

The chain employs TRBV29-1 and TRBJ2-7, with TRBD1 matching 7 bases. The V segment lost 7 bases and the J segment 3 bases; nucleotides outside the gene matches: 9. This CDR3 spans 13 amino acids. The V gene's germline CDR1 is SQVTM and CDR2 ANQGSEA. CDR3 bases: TGCAGCGCAAACAGGGGCGTGAACTACGAGCAGTACTTC. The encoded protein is CSANRGVNYEQYF.

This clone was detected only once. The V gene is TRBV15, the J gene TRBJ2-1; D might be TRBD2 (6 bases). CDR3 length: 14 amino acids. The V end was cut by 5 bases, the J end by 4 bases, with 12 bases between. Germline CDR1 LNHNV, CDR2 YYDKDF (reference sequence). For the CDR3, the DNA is TGTGCCACCAGCCCAGCGGGCCCTTACAATGAGCAGTTCTTC. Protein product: CATSPAGPYNEQFF.

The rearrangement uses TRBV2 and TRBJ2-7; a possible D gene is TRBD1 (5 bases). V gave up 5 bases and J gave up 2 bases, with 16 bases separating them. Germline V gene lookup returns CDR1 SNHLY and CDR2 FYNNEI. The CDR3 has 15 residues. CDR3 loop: CASSIGNRWAYEQYF. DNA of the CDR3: TGTGCCAGCAGTATTGGGAACAGGTGGGCCTACGAGCAGTACTTC.

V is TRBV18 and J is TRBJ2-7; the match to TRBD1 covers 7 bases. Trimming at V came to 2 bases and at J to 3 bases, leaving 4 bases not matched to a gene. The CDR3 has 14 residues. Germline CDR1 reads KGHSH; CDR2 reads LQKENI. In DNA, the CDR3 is TGTGCCAGCTCACCAAAACGGGACAGCTACGAGCAGTACTTC. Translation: CASSPKRDSYEQYF.

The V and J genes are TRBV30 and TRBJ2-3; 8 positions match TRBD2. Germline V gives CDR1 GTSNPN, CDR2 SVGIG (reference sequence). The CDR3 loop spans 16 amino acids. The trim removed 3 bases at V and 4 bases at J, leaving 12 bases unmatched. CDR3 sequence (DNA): TGTGCCTGGAGCTACGGGACTAGTGGAGGTGCAGATACGCAGTATTTT. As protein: CAWSYGTSGGADTQYF.

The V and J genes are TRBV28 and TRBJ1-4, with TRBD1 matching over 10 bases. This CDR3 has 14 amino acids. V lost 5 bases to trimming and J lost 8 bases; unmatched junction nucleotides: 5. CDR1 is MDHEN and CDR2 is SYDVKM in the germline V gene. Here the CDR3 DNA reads TGTGCCAGCAGTGAGACAGGGGGCATAGAAAAACTGTTTTTT. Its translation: CASSETGGIEKLFF.

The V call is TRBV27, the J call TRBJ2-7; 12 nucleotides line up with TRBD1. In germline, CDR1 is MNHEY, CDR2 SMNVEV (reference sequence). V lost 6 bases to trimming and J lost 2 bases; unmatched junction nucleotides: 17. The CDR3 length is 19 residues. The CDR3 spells CASSGEARDRGHFPYEQYF. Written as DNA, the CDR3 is TGTGCCAGCAGCGGAGAAGCCCGGGACAGGGGGCATTTTCCCTACGAGCAGTACTTC.

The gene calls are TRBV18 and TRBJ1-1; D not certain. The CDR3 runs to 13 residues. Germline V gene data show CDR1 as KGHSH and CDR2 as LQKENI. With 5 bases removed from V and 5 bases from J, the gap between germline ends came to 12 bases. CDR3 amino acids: CASSFKRGTEAFF. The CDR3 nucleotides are TGTGCCAGCTCATTTAAACGGGGAACTGAAGCTTTCTTT.

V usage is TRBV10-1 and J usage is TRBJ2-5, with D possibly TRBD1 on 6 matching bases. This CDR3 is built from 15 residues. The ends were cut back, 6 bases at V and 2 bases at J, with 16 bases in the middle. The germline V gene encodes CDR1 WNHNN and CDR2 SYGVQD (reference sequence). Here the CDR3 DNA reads TGCGCCAGCAGAGACGGAGGACAGCCACAAGAGACCCAGTACTTC. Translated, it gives CASRDGGQPQETQYF.

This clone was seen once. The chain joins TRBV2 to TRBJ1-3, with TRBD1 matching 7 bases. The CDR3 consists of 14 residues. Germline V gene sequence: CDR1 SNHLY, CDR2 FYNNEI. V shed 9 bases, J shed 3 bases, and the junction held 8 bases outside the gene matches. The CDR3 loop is CASSRGRSGNTIYF. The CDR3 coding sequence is TGTGCCAGTTCGAGGGGGCGCAGTGGAAACACCATATATTTT. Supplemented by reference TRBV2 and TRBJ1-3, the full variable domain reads EPEVTQTPSHQVTQMGQEVILRCVPISNHLYFYWYRQILGQKVEFLVSFYNNEISEKSEIFDDQFSVERPDGSNFTLKIRSTKLEDSAMYFCASSRGRSGNTIYFGEGSWLTVV.

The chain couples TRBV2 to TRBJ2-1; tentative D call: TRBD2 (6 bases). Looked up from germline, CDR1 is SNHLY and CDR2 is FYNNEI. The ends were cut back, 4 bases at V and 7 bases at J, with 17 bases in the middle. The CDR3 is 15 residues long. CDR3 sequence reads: CASSVSLVGGNEQFF. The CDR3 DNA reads TGTGCCAGCAGTGTGAGTCTAGTGGGGGGAAATGAGCAGTTCTTC.

CDR3 residues: CASSRTGETGELFF. For the CDR3, the DNA is TGTGCCAGCAGTAGGACAGGGGAGACCGGGGAGCTGTTTTTT. The chain links TRBV6-5 to TRBJ2-2; 9 bases align to TRBD1. The CDR3 contains 14 residues. The ends lost 5 bases at V and 5 bases at J; junction bases unmatched: 3. Germline values: CDR1 MNHEY, CDR2 SVGAGI.

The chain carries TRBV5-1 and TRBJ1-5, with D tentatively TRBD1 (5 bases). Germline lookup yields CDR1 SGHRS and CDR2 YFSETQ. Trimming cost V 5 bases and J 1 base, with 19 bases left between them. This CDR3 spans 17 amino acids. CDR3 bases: TGCGCCAGCAGACAGGACAAGATCCACCTCAGCAATCAGCCCCAGCATTTT. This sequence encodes CASRQDKIHLSNQPQHF.